These 25 T cell receptor beta chains came from one sample sequenced in a study of tumor and adjacent non-tumor tissue in lung cancer. Three rounds of nested PCR, following a modified ARM-PCR protocol, produced the TCRbeta library. TCRdb fed the multiplex PCR reads into MiXCR, producing one record per CDR3 protein. The repertoire includes 200,000 to 250,000 distinct CDR3 sequences, about two thirds of them detected once, and around 27% sits in the top ten. RNA was extracted from bulk tissue without any cell sorting. Input material: lung tumor tissue. These receptors came from a man aged 55-75 years with non-small cell lung cancer.

Notes on this clonotype: This may be a read error: a much more frequent sequence differs by one nucleotide. The chain joins TRBV11-2 to TRBJ2-6, with D unresolved. CDR3 length equals 16 residues. The germline V gene encodes CDR1 SGHAT and CDR2 FQNNGV. In DNA, the CDR3 is TGTGCCAGCAGCCCCGGTTCGGTCTCTGGGGTCAACGTCCTGACTTTC. Translation gives CASSPGSVSGVNVLTF.

Worth noting for this clonotype: Being one base from a much bigger clone, this may be a read error. J is TRBJ1-1 and V is TRBV20-1, with D uncertain. The germline gives CDR1 DFQATT, CDR2 SNEGSKA (reference sequence). V lost 8 bases, J lost 4 bases, and 17 bases lay in between. The CDR3 loop spans 13 amino acids. The CDR3 loop is CSTRTAEGTEAFF. CDR3 sequence (DNA): TGCAGTACACGGACGGCGGAGGGCACTGAAGCTTTCTTT.

To note about this clonotype: Without the conserved terminal phenylalanine or tryptophan, this CDR3 likely stems from a read error. This chain uses TRBV29-1 with TRBJ2-1; 16 bases are shared with TRBD2. This CDR3 contains 16 residues. With V trimmed by 6 bases and J by 6 bases, 8 bases remained unmatched. Looked up from germline, CDR1 is SQVTM and CDR2 is ANQGSEA. The CDR3 reads CSVAGTSGGALNEQFI. The CDR3 coding sequence is TGCAGCGTAGCCGGGACTAGCGGGGGGGCCCTCAATGAGCAGTTCATC.

Concerning this clonotype: The junction departs from germline at one end; a sequencing error may be responsible. The J gene is TRBJ1-6, the V gene TRBV20-1, with D possibly being TRBD1 (5 bases). Germline CDR1 DFQATT, CDR2 SNEGSKA (reference sequence). This CDR3 is built from 14 residues. The CDR3: CSVRGDLGNSPLHF. The CDR3 DNA reads as TGCAGTGTTAGAGGGGACCTAGGGAATTCACCCCTCCACTTC.

As concerns this clonotype: A read error may explain this, as a much larger clone is one base away. The chain employs TRBV29-1 and TRBJ1-5; D possibly corresponds to TRBD1 (5 bases). CDR3 length: 15 residues. V gave up 5 bases and J gave up 0 bases, with 14 bases separating them. CDR1 SQVTM and CDR2 ANQGSEA come from the germline V gene. CDR3: CSVSIGTGSNQPQHF. Written as DNA, the CDR3 is TGCAGCGTTTCTATAGGGACTGGTAGCAATCAGCCCCAGCATTTT.

A word on this clonotype: One junction end does not reproduce the germline sequence, and a read error may be involved. The chain couples TRBV4-2 to TRBJ2-1, with D perhaps being TRBD1 or TRBD2 (5 bases each). The CDR3 has 17 amino acids. Germline loops: CDR1 LGHNA, CDR2 YNFKEQ. The CDR3 protein is CASRQDSGRGPYNEQFF. The CDR3 DNA sequence: TGTGCCAGCAGACAAGATAGTGGAAGGGGACCCTACAATGAGCAGTTCTTC.

This chain connects TRBV29-1 to TRBJ2-7; 8 bases fit TRBD1. The CDR3 runs to 13 residues. Germline CDR1 SQVTM, CDR2 ANQGSEA. V lost 1 base to trimming and J lost 7 bases; unmatched junction nucleotides: 6. The CDR3 reads CSVEGTGLKEQYF. CDR3 nucleotide sequence: TGCAGCGTTGAAGGGACAGGGTTAAAGGAGCAGTACTTC.

As for this clonotype: Germline is not matched at one junction end, which may reflect a read error. The V and J genes are TRBV12-3 or TRBV12-4 and TRBJ2-2, with 13 bases identical to TRBD2. There are 17 residues in the CDR3. As DNA, the CDR3 is TGTGCCTGCAGTGAAACTAGCGGGAGGGTTGGAACCGGGGAGCTGTTTTTT. Amino acid sequence: CACSETSGRVGTGELFF.

As for this clonotype: One junction end disagrees with the germline gene, perhaps due to a read error. This sequence joins TRBV6-5 and TRBJ1-6, with a weak D call TRBD1 (5 bases). Germline V gene lookup returns CDR1 MNHEY and CDR2 SVGAGI. The CDR3 runs to 14 residues. The CDR3 protein is CASSYFRVNSPFHF. CDR3 bases: TGTGCCAGCAGTTACTTCAGGGTCAATTCACCCTTCCACTTT.

Worth noting for this clonotype: This is likely a read error, given that the CDR3 carries no conserved phenylalanine or tryptophan at its end. The rearrangement links TRBV12-3 or TRBV12-4 to TRBJ1-5; weak D call: TRBD1 (5 bases). This CDR3 comprises 14 residues. Trimming removed 5 bases at V and 9 bases at J, with 17 bases between. The CDR3 reads CASSTRGDLGPQHI. In DNA form, the CDR3 reads TGTGCCAGCAGTACCCGAGGGGATCTAGGGCCCCAGCATATT.

Notes on this clonotype: A much larger clone sits a single nucleotide away, making a read error possible. The V call is TRBV11-3, the J call TRBJ2-5; 7 bases agree with TRBD1. The CDR3 consists of 13 residues. Germline CDR1 SGHNT, CDR2 YENEEA. As DNA, the CDR3 is TGTGCCAGCAGGTACACAGGGGAAGAGACCAAGTACTTC. Amino acid sequence: CASRYTGEETKYF.

V gene TRBV6-6 combines with J gene TRBJ2-1, with 7 positions matching TRBD2. After removal of 6 bases from V and 0 bases from J, the junction contained 5 bases not matched to a gene. Per germline, CDR1 MNHNY and CDR2 SVGAGI (reference sequence). This CDR3 contains 15 residues. DNA of the CDR3: TGTGCCAGCAGCCCCGGGGGGAGCTCCTACAATGAGCAGTTCTTC. Residues: CASSPGGSSYNEQFF.

On this clonotype: One end of the junction varies from germline; a read error may be responsible. This chain connects TRBV11-2 to TRBJ1-2; tentatively, D is TRBD1 (6 bases). This CDR3 contains 15 residues. Germline V lookup: CDR1 SGHAT, CDR2 FQNNGV. CDR3 residues: CTSSSLGGGAFGYTF. Here the CDR3 DNA reads TGTACCAGCAGCTCCCTTGGGGGCGGGGCCTTCGGGTATACCTTC.

In the case of this clonotype: This CDR3 is missing its conserved last phenylalanine or tryptophan, likely due to a read error. This chain uses TRBV4-2 with TRBJ2-7; 7 bases agree with TRBD1. Germline assignment: CDR1 LGHNA and CDR2 YNFKEQ. J was trimmed by 3 bases and V by 2 bases; bases with no gene match: 7. The CDR3 is 15 amino acids. CDR3 protein: CASSQHWDRFYEQYS. The CDR3, as DNA: TGTGCCAGCAGCCAACATTGGGACAGATTCTACGAGCAGTACTCC.

About this clonotype: The final CDR3 position lacks the conserved phenylalanine or tryptophan, pointing to a likely read error. The chain combines TRBV11-3 with TRBJ2-2; 7 nucleotides align to TRBD2. Germline V gene lookup returns CDR1 SGHNT and CDR2 YENEEA. The J segment lost 2 bases and the V segment lost 3 bases, leaving 3 bases of the junction unmatched. The CDR3 consists of 15 residues. CDR3 bases: TGTGCCAGCAGCTTTCGGGGGGATAACACCGGGGAGCTGTTTTAT. Protein sequence: CASSFRGDNTGELFY.

In its sample, this clonotype was seen many times. The chain combines TRBV11-1 with TRBJ2-3, with 8 bases matching TRBD2. V trimming: 4 bases; J trimming: 3 bases; junction bases outside the gene matches: 9. Germline V gives CDR1 SGHAT, CDR2 FQDESV (reference sequence). This CDR3 spans 16 amino acids. The CDR3: CASSSERGLRTDTQYF. CDR3 DNA sequence: TGTGCCAGCAGCTCCGAGCGGGGGCTTCGGACAGATACGCAGTATTTT.

With respect to this clonotype: This sequence may be a read error, since a much larger clone differs from it by one base. A read error is likely, as this CDR3 ends without the conserved phenylalanine or tryptophan. The genes are TRBV20-1 and TRBJ2-7; 10 bases are a match to TRBD1. Germline values: CDR1 DFQATT, CDR2 SNEGSKA (reference sequence). The CDR3 has 13 residues. V dropped 6 bases and J dropped 6; count of bases not matched to a gene: 8. The CDR3 DNA reads as TGCAGTGCACCTGGGACAGGGGTGGTCGAGCAGTACTAC. Its protein product is CSAPGTGVVEQYY.

This clonotype appeared a few times. This chain links TRBV11-2 with TRBJ1-6; the match to TRBD1 covers 9 bases. The V gene end was trimmed by 7 bases and the J gene end by 11 bases; junction bases not matched to a gene: 15. Germline V lookup: CDR1 SGHAT, CDR2 FQNNGV. There are 16 residues in the CDR3. The CDR3, as DNA: TGTGCCAGCACCCAAGGGGACAGGGACCGGTATCCACCCCTCCACTTT. Its protein is CASTQGDRDRYPPLHF.

To note about this clonotype: A read error may produce the germline difference seen at one junction end. The J gene is TRBJ2-1, the V gene TRBV6-1, with TRBD1 matching over 12 bases. Germline lookup yields CDR1 MNHNS and CDR2 SASEGT. The CDR3 contains 16 residues. CDR3 protein: CASSDPGTGGRDEPFF. CDR3 in DNA: TGTGCCAGCAGTGACCCCGGGACAGGGGGCAGGGATGAGCCGTTCTTC.

For this clonotype: Given a much more abundant clone one base away, this may be a read error. The chain uses TRBV20-1 and TRBJ2-3; 12 nucleotides line up with TRBD2. Germline-derived CDR1 and CDR2 are DFQATT and SNEGSKA (reference sequence). The J segment lost 5 bases and the V segment lost 7 bases, leaving 10 bases of the junction unmatched. This CDR3 has 15 amino acids. This chain's CDR3 is CSVALAGGLIDTQYF. Written as DNA, the CDR3 is TGCAGTGTTGCTCTAGCGGGGGGGCTCATAGATACGCAGTATTTT.

This sequence joins TRBV12-3 or TRBV12-4 and TRBJ1-6; 7 bases fit TRBD1. The V and J ends lost 7 bases and 7 bases, in that order; junction bases with no gene match: 4. The CDR3 is 13 residues long. CDR3 bases: TGTGCCAGCAAGACAGGGCGGAATTCACCCCTCCACTTT. Its translation: CASKTGRNSPLHF.

As to this clonotype: A read error may be the cause here, since a much bigger clone is one base away. V is TRBV12-3 or TRBV12-4 and J is TRBJ2-5; no reliable D call. With 2 bases removed from V and 1 base from J, the gap between germline ends came to 11 bases. CDR3 length: 15 residues. The CDR3 sequence is CASSLWALAQETQYF. The CDR3 DNA reads TGTGCCAGCAGTTTATGGGCGCTGGCCCAAGAGACCCAGTACTTC.

This clonotype was observed a few times. The chain carries TRBV12-3 or TRBV12-4 and TRBJ2-3; TRBD1 agrees at 9 bases. V lost 5 bases and J lost 0; bases outside the gene matches: 3. This CDR3 is built from 15 residues. The CDR3 protein is CASSPGTGSTDTQYF. The CDR3 region has the DNA TGTGCCAGCAGTCCCGGGACAGGGAGCACAGATACGCAGTATTTT.

Remarks on this clonotype: Mismatch with germline at one junction end may stem from a read error. J is TRBJ2-3 and V is TRBV29-1; no definite D call. This CDR3 is 10 amino acids long. Germline CDR1 is SQVTM and CDR2 is ANQGSEA. The CDR3 bases are TGCAGCGTTGAAAGAGATACGCAATATTTT. Protein sequence: CSVERDTQYF.

Note on this clonotype: Likely a read error: the CDR3 ends without its conserved phenylalanine or tryptophan. This chain connects TRBV11-1 to TRBJ2-7; D is perhaps TRBD2 (5 bases). The CDR3 runs 14 residues. Deletions cut 3 bases from V and 7 bases from J, with 16 bases between. In germline, CDR1 is SGHAT, CDR2 FQDESV (reference sequence). The CDR3 nucleotides read TGTGCCAGCAGCTTCTCGACTATCTTTAGGGAGCAGTACTTA. It yields the protein CASSFSTIFREQYL.